The present T cell receptor (beta chain) was sequenced within a study of blood T cell repertoires in COVID-19. Clones were read by immunoSEQ multiplex PCR, and TCRdb kept only the in-frame ones, dropping some. The sample carries nearly 300,000 clones, 70% to 90% recorded once. Germline V CDR1 and CDR2: LGHNA, YSLEER. CDR3 length: 14 residues. With 4 bases removed from V and 4 bases from J, the gap between germline ends came to 11 bases. This clonotype was sampled from a woman aged 25 to 45 who had recovered from COVID-19. This chain uses TRBV4-3 with TRBJ2-1; D perhaps matches TRBD2 (5 bases). The sequenced material came from peripheral blood. The CDR3 DNA follows: TGCGCCAGCAGCCCTCGGACTCTTTACAATGAGCAGTTCTTC. It encodes CASSPRTLYNEQFF.